This section outlines one T cell receptor beta chain sequence together with its context. Its antigen is unidentified. This sample was included in a study of cytomegalovirus exposure and HLA in healthy donors. Findings and caveats of the study: Per a prior analysis, the majority of TCR beta V segments were productive roughly 90% or roughly 30% of the time.

This CDR3 has 18 amino acids. 13 Jbeta primers and 60 Vbeta primers were used for the PCR. The data were produced by immunoSEQ multiplex PCR, yet TCRdb's version contains in-frame clones alone and is incomplete. The data show roughly 150,000 clones, less than 85% seen once. The sequence came from a boy aged 2 to 9 in good health and CMV-seronegative. V gene TRBV12-1 combines with J gene TRBJ2-3; the table's D gene call, TRBD2, was not cross checked with the DNA. TRBV12-1 is labeled a pseudogene. Sequencing used PBMCs. CDR3 bases: TGTGCCAGCAGCCTCCCTGCTCTTCAGCGGGGGGGCTCAGATACGCAGTATTTT. Encoded protein: CASSLPALQRGGSDTQYF.